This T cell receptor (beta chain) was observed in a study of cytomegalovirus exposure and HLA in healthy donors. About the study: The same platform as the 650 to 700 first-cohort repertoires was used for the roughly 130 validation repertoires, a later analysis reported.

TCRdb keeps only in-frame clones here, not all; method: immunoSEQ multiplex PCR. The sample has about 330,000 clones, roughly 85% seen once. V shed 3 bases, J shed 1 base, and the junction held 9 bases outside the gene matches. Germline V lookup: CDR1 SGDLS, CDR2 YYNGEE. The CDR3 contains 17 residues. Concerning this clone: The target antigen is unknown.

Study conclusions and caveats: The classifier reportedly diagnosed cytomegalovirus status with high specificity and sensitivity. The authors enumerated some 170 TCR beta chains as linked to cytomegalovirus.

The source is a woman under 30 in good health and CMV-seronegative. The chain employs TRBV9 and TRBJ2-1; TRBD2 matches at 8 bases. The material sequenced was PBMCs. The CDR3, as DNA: TGTGCCAGCAGCGAGACCCCTGGCGGGAGGTCCTACAATGAGCAGTTCTTC. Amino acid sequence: CASSETPGGRSYNEQFF.